This T cell receptor beta chain comes out of a study of cytomegalovirus exposure and HLA in healthy donors. Study-wide findings and caveats: Information on immune exposure was restricted to one variable (CMV serostatus).

About this clone itself: What it recognizes is unknown.

The PCR used 60 Vbeta and 13 Jbeta primers. Measured with immunoSEQ multiplex PCR; TCRdb has only the in-frame clones, and not every one. The data hold about 160,000 clones, with roughly 78% observed a single time. With 0 bases clipped from V and 4 bases from J, the junction kept 5 bases outside the gene matches. Per germline, CDR1 SGDLS and CDR2 YYNGEE. The CDR3 spans 15 residues. The chain is built from TRBV9 and TRBJ1-1, with 8 positions matching TRBD1. Sequencing was performed on PBMCs. The receptor was isolated from a man in his forties in good health and CMV-seropositive. The CDR3 region has the DNA TGTGCCAGCAGCGTAGGCGACAGGGGATCCACTGAAGCTTTCTTT. Its translation: CASSVGDRGSTEAFF.